A selection of T cell receptor beta chains follows, all from one sample in a study of cytomegalovirus exposure and HLA in healthy donors. Repertoires were generated with immunoSEQ multiplex PCR, while TCRdb's copy carries only in-frame clones and drops some. The sample records 150,000 to 200,000 clones, 70% to 90% being singletons. The sequenced material came from PBMCs. Source of these receptors: a girl under 18 in good health and CMV-seropositive. Each CDR3 is given with its conserved first and last residue. A D gene is named only where the DNA matches it firmly. Clone size is not always given. Where it is, it says once, few, many or a class for expanded clones.

v_gene: TRBV27
d_gene: .
j_gene: TRBJ2-3
abundance: .
CDR3aa: CASLNGAGSTDTQYF
CDR3nt: TGTGCCTCCCTCAATGGGGCGGGGAGCACAGATACGCAGTATTTT

v_gene: TRBV2
d_gene: .
j_gene: TRBJ1-2
abundance: .
CDR3aa: CASRPTGYGYTF
CDR3nt: TGTGCCAGCAGACCGACAGGCTATGGCTACACCTTC

v_gene: TRBV5-6
d_gene: .
j_gene: TRBJ1-1
abundance: .
CDR3aa: CASSGTGVPEAFF
CDR3nt: TGTGCCAGCAGCGGAACAGGAGTCCCTGAAGCTTTCTTT

v_gene: TRBV25-1
d_gene: .
j_gene: TRBJ1-1
abundance: .
CDR3aa: CASSEGTYAGGSTEAFF
CDR3nt: TGTGCCAGCAGTGAGGGGACCTACGCTGGGGGGAGCACTGAAGCTTTCTTT

v_gene: TRBV7-9
d_gene: .
j_gene: TRBJ1-5
abundance: .
CDR3aa: CASSSGNYQPQHF
CDR3nt: TGTGCCAGCAGCTCAGGCAATTATCAGCCCCAGCATTTT

v_gene: TRBV2
d_gene: .
j_gene: TRBJ2-1
abundance: .
CDR3aa: CASSVHRDTSSYNEQFF
CDR3nt: TGTGCCAGCAGTGTTCACCGGGACACGAGCTCCTACAATGAGCAGTTCTTC

v_gene: TRBV6-5
d_gene: TRBD1
j_gene: TRBJ1-1
abundance: .
CDR3aa: CASSYSDRDSEAFF
CDR3nt: TGTGCCAGCAGTTACTCCGACAGGGATTCTGAAGCTTTCTTT

v_gene: TRBV5-1
d_gene: TRBD2
j_gene: TRBJ2-3
abundance: .
CDR3aa: CATSWSGGPGDTQYF
CDR3nt: TGCGCCACCTCCTGGAGCGGGGGGCCGGGAGATACGCAGTATTTT

v_gene: TRBV19
d_gene: .
j_gene: TRBJ1-5
abundance: .
CDR3aa: CASSPRGYSNQPQHF
CDR3nt: TGTGCCAGTAGCCCCAGGGGTTATAGCAATCAGCCCCAGCATTTT

v_gene: TRBV25-1
d_gene: .
j_gene: TRBJ1-3
abundance: .
CDR3aa: CASSELGGRRSGNTIYF
CDR3nt: TGTGCCAGCAGTGAATTGGGAGGGCGGAGGTCTGGAAACACCATATATTTT

v_gene: TRBV6-4
d_gene: .
j_gene: TRBJ1-1
abundance: .
CDR3aa: CASSVGVAGEAFF
CDR3nt: TGTGCCAGCAGTGTGGGCGTAGCGGGTGAAGCTTTCTTT

v_gene: TRBV18
d_gene: .
j_gene: TRBJ2-7
abundance: .
CDR3aa: CASSRTEKPIIELEQYF
CDR3nt: TGTGCCAGCTCACGAACCGAGAAGCCTATTATAGAACTCGAGCAGTACTTC

v_gene: TRBV25-1
d_gene: TRBD2
j_gene: TRBJ2-1
abundance: .
CDR3aa: CASSRPSGGAFSYNEQFF
CDR3nt: TGTGCCAGCAGCAGACCTAGCGGGGGAGCTTTCTCCTACAATGAGCAGTTCTTC

v_gene: TRBV2
d_gene: .
j_gene: TRBJ1-3
abundance: .
CDR3aa: CASIRQGSGNTIYF
CDR3nt: TGTGCCAGCATCAGGCAAGGCTCTGGAAACACCATATATTTT

v_gene: TRBV27
d_gene: .
j_gene: TRBJ1-1
abundance: .
CDR3aa: CASSFRGFTEAFF
CDR3nt: TGTGCCAGCAGTTTCCGGGGGTTCACTGAAGCTTTCTTT

v_gene: TRBV30
d_gene: TRBD1
j_gene: TRBJ1-5
abundance: .
CDR3aa: CAWSETGGAGQPQHF
CDR3nt: TGTGCCTGGAGCGAGACAGGGGGCGCGGGTCAGCCCCAGCATTTT

v_gene: TRBV30
d_gene: TRBD1
j_gene: TRBJ1-2
abundance: .
CDR3aa: CAWTRTGPTQLTRYGYTF
CDR3nt: TGTGCCTGGACCCGGACAGGGCCTACCCAACTAACTAGGTATGGCTACACCTTC

v_gene: TRBV13
d_gene: .
j_gene: TRBJ2-1
abundance: .
CDR3aa: CASSSGTNPYNEQFF
CDR3nt: TGTGCCAGCAGCTCCGGGACAAATCCCTACAATGAGCAGTTCTTC

v_gene: TRBV11-2
d_gene: TRBD2
j_gene: TRBJ2-1
abundance: .
CDR3aa: CASSKGLAGYNEQFF
CDR3nt: TGTGCCAGCAGCAAGGGACTAGCGGGGTACAATGAGCAGTTCTTC

v_gene: TRBV11-1
d_gene: TRBD2
j_gene: TRBJ2-7
abundance: .
CDR3aa: CASSSTTSGWEQYF
CDR3nt: TGTGCCAGCAGCTCCACTACTAGCGGTTGGGAGCAGTACTTC

v_gene: TRBV6-5
d_gene: TRBD2
j_gene: TRBJ2-2
abundance: .
CDR3aa: CASSYRSGDTGELFF
CDR3nt: TGTGCCAGCAGTTACCGGAGCGGGGACACCGGGGAGCTGTTTTTT

v_gene: TRBV10-1
d_gene: TRBD1
j_gene: TRBJ2-7
abundance: .
CDR3aa: CASSGGRGREQYF
CDR3nt: TGCGCCAGCAGTGGAGGCAGGGGGCGCGAGCAGTACTTC

v_gene: TRBV28
d_gene: .
j_gene: TRBJ1-3
abundance: .
CDR3aa: CASSSAGTPGNTIYF
CDR3nt: TGTGCCAGCAGTTCGGCCGGGACACCGGGAAACACCATATATTTT

v_gene: TRBV30
d_gene: TRBD1
j_gene: TRBJ2-2
abundance: few
CDR3aa: CAWSPGQGQAGELFF
CDR3nt: TGTGCCTGGAGCCCGGGACAGGGGCAAGCCGGGGAGCTGTTTTTT

v_gene: TRBV30
d_gene: .
j_gene: TRBJ2-5
abundance: .
CDR3aa: CAWSGGIVETQYF
CDR3nt: TGTGCCTGGAGTGGAGGAATTGTCGAGACCCAGTACTTC

v_gene: TRBV6-6
d_gene: TRBD1
j_gene: TRBJ1-2
abundance: .
CDR3aa: CASSYTGGKGYTF
CDR3nt: TGTGCCAGCAGTTACACAGGGGGAAAAGGCTACACCTTC

v_gene: TRBV9
d_gene: TRBD1
j_gene: TRBJ2-2
abundance: .
CDR3aa: CASSLRFYIETGENTGELFF
CDR3nt: TGTGCCAGCAGCCTGAGGTTCTATATCGAGACAGGGGAGAACACCGGGGAGCTGTTTTTT

v_gene: TRBV10-3
d_gene: TRBD1
j_gene: TRBJ1-4
abundance: .
CDR3aa: CAISSTGALHRDEKLFF
CDR3nt: TGTGCCATCAGTTCGACAGGGGCCCTGCATAGGGATGAAAAACTGTTTTTT

v_gene: TRBV4-2
d_gene: .
j_gene: TRBJ1-1
abundance: .
CDR3aa: CASSQGGSEAFF
CDR3nt: TGTGCCAGCAGCCAGGGGGGAAGTGAAGCTTTCTTT

v_gene: TRBV19
d_gene: TRBD1
j_gene: TRBJ1-5
abundance: .
CDR3aa: CASSTRPHEGTDYSNQPQHF
CDR3nt: TGTGCCAGTAGTACCCGACCCCATGAAGGGACAGATTATAGCAATCAGCCCCAGCATTTT

v_gene: TRBV4-1
d_gene: .
j_gene: TRBJ1-5
abundance: .
CDR3aa: CASSQVGLTRGNQPQHF
CDR3nt: TGCGCCAGCAGCCAAGTGGGGCTGACCAGAGGCAATCAGCCCCAGCATTTT

v_gene: TRBV18
d_gene: .
j_gene: TRBJ1-1
abundance: .
CDR3aa: CASSPLGLENTEAFF
CDR3nt: TGTGCCAGCTCACCACTCGGACTAGAGAACACTGAAGCTTTCTTT

v_gene: TRBV29-1
d_gene: TRBD1
j_gene: TRBJ1-1
abundance: few
CDR3aa: CSGDRASGTEAFF
CDR3nt: TGCAGCGGGGACAGGGCCTCGGGCACTGAAGCTTTCTTT

v_gene: TRBV7-9
d_gene: TRBD1
j_gene: TRBJ2-7
abundance: .
CDR3aa: CASFAGQGPHEQYF
CDR3nt: TGTGCCAGCTTTGCGGGACAGGGGCCCCACGAGCAGTACTTC

v_gene: TRBV7-3
d_gene: TRBD1
j_gene: TRBJ2-5
abundance: .
CDR3aa: CASSPRAQGAQYF
CDR3nt: TGTGCCAGCAGCCCCCGGGCCCAGGGGGCCCAGTACTTC

v_gene: TRBV29-1
d_gene: TRBD1
j_gene: TRBJ2-1
abundance: .
CDR3aa: CSVTAADRTYNEQFF
CDR3nt: TGCAGCGTTACAGCGGCGGACAGGACATACAATGAGCAGTTCTTC

v_gene: TRBV27
d_gene: .
j_gene: TRBJ1-1
abundance: .
CDR3aa: CASSPPGNTEAFF
CDR3nt: TGTGCCAGCAGTCCCCCAGGGAACACTGAAGCTTTCTTT

v_gene: TRBV7-3
d_gene: TRBD1
j_gene: TRBJ1-1
abundance: .
CDR3aa: CASSLRTDRGRDTEAFF
CDR3nt: TGTGCCAGCAGCTTGAGGACGGACAGGGGTAGGGACACTGAAGCTTTCTTT

v_gene: TRBV6-5
d_gene: TRBD1
j_gene: TRBJ1-5
abundance: .
CDR3aa: CASRKGTAINQPQHF
CDR3nt: TGTGCCAGCAGAAAAGGGACAGCTATCAACCAGCCCCAGCATTTT

v_gene: TRBV6-4
d_gene: .
j_gene: TRBJ1-1
abundance: .
CDR3aa: CASSDSTGREAFF
CDR3nt: TGTGCCAGCAGTGACTCGACCGGGAGAGAAGCTTTCTTT

v_gene: TRBV7-3
d_gene: TRBD1
j_gene: TRBJ1-1
abundance: .
CDR3aa: CASSLGQWSTEAFF
CDR3nt: TGTGCCAGCAGCTTGGGACAGTGGAGCACTGAAGCTTTCTTT

v_gene: TRBV4-1
d_gene: .
j_gene: TRBJ2-5
abundance: .
CDR3aa: CASSQDPSMETQYF
CDR3nt: TGCGCCAGCAGCCAAGATCCTAGCATGGAGACCCAGTACTTC

v_gene: TRBV30
d_gene: TRBD1
j_gene: TRBJ2-7
abundance: once
CDR3aa: CAWSTGRDSVFISSYEQYF
CDR3nt: TGTGCCTGGAGTACCGGCCGGGACAGCGTTTTTATTAGCTCCTACGAGCAGTACTTC

v_gene: TRBV6-5
d_gene: .
j_gene: TRBJ1-1
abundance: .
CDR3aa: CASRYESRVDQTFF
CDR3nt: TGTGCCAGCAGATATGAATCAAGAGTCGATCAAACTTTCTTT

v_gene: TRBV28
d_gene: .
j_gene: TRBJ2-7
abundance: .
CDR3aa: CASSFNTVEQYF
CDR3nt: TGTGCCAGCAGTTTTAACACCGTCGAGCAGTACTTC

v_gene: TRBV6-1
d_gene: .
j_gene: TRBJ1-5
abundance: once
CDR3aa: CASRDMPRNQPQHF
CDR3nt: TGTGCCAGCAGGGACATGCCCCGCAATCAGCCCCAGCATTTT

v_gene: TRBV30
d_gene: TRBD2
j_gene: TRBJ2-1
abundance: .
CDR3aa: CAWSVRLAGGPDNEQFF
CDR3nt: TGTGCCTGGAGTGTACGACTAGCGGGGGGCCCTGACAATGAGCAGTTCTTC

v_gene: TRBV6-6
d_gene: .
j_gene: TRBJ2-2
abundance: .
CDR3aa: CASSLTGELFF
CDR3nt: TGTGCCAGCAGTCTTACCGGGGAGCTGTTTTTT

v_gene: TRBV7-9
d_gene: .
j_gene: TRBJ1-1
abundance: .
CDR3aa: CASSFPRGGTEAFF
CDR3nt: TGTGCCAGCAGCTTCCCCCGGGGGGGCACTGAAGCTTTCTTT

v_gene: TRBV30
d_gene: TRBD1
j_gene: TRBJ1-1
abundance: .
CDR3aa: CAWSDLSVTGETEAFF
CDR3nt: TGTGCCTGGAGTGATCTTTCAGTGACAGGGGAAACTGAAGCTTTCTTT

v_gene: TRBV9
d_gene: TRBD1
j_gene: TRBJ1-2
abundance: .
CDR3aa: CASSGTPGQTGGYTF
CDR3nt: TGTGCCAGCAGCGGAACCCCGGGACAGACTGGGGGCTACACCTTC

v_gene: TRBV5-4
d_gene: TRBD1
j_gene: TRBJ1-2
abundance: few
CDR3aa: CASSLGDSPFLGYTF
CDR3nt: TGTGCCAGCAGCTTGGGGGACAGCCCATTCCTCGGCTACACCTTC

v_gene: TRBV18
d_gene: TRBD1
j_gene: TRBJ2-7
abundance: .
CDR3aa: CASSPQRPGQGAYEQYF
CDR3nt: TGTGCCAGCTCACCACAAAGGCCGGGACAGGGGGCCTACGAGCAGTACTTC

v_gene: TRBV4-1
d_gene: .
j_gene: TRBJ2-7
abundance: .
CDR3aa: CASSQELGPYEQYF
CDR3nt: TGCGCCAGCAGCCAAGAATTGGGGCCCTACGAGCAGTACTTC

v_gene: TRBV9
d_gene: .
j_gene: TRBJ2-5
abundance: .
CDR3aa: CASSGYGEQETQYF
CDR3nt: TGTGCCAGCAGCGGGTACGGGGAACAAGAGACCCAGTACTTC

v_gene: TRBV4-1
d_gene: .
j_gene: TRBJ1-4
abundance: once
CDR3aa: CASSRGEEKLFF
CDR3nt: TGCGCCAGCAGCCGGGGAGAGGAAAAACTGTTTTTT